Sequencing of this TCR beta chain was carried out in a study of intratumoral heterogeneity in liver cancer. The overall study: With a median age of around 62 years, most patients were men.

Trimming removed 4 bases from V and 6 bases from J; junction bases left unmatched: 9. The length of the CDR3 is 14 residues. Per germline, CDR1 SGHRS and CDR2 YFSETQ. Early-stage hepatocellular carcinoma patients were treatment-naïve prior to resection. Sampled areas showed no macroscopic evidence of necrosis or hemorrhage. This clone was recorded a few times. Clones were read by immunoSEQ multiplex PCR, and TCRdb kept only the in-frame ones, dropping some. This sample has just over 20,000 clones, with roughly 73% found just once. This chain uses TRBV5-1 with TRBJ1-1; the match to TRBD1 covers 7 bases. This clonotype originated in a woman between 70 and 85 years old with hepatocellular carcinoma. The sample consisted of tumor-adjacent normal tissue, taken before any cancer treatment. As DNA, the CDR3 is TGCGCCAGCAGCCCCCGGACTGGGACAGCTGAAGCTTTCTTT. Protein product: CASSPRTGTAEAFF.